This T cell receptor (beta chain) is drawn from a study of cytomegalovirus exposure and HLA in healthy donors. Study observations and caveats: The study flagged 150 to 200 TCR beta chains as cytomegalovirus-associated. One variant, a missense change in DCLRE1C, was linked in a later analysis to TCR beta V- and J-gene trimming.

Details on this clone: Its cognate antigen is unknown.

PCR was performed using 60 Vbeta and 13 Jbeta primers. TCRdb's table, derived via immunoSEQ multiplex PCR, lists solely in-frame clones and lacks some. The sample gives about 120,000 clones, nearly 80% of which show up once; about 3.3% is in the top ten. V dropped 5 bases and J dropped 5 bases, with 10 bases sitting between them. CDR1 and CDR2 from the germline V gene are SGHTA and FQGTGA. This CDR3 spans 13 amino acids. Healthy bone marrow donors made up the cohort. V gene TRBV7-3 combines with J gene TRBJ2-1; D gene unclear. The clonotype was recovered from a young woman in good health and CMV-seropositive. Sequenced material: PBMCs. The CDR3 loop reads CASSQDTHNEQFF. DNA for the CDR3: TGTGCCAGCAGCCAGGATACCCACAATGAGCAGTTCTTC.